One sample yielded the 31 T cell receptor beta chains listed below, sequenced in a study of long-term antiretroviral therapy in people with HIV. Survey-level immunoSEQ v3.0 assays were run. Using immunoSEQ multiplex PCR, the repertoire was profiled, and TCRdb retains in-frame clones only, with some absent. Among 29,000 or so clones, around 92% were seen once, and the ten largest hold about 2.5%. The source material was unsorted PBMCs, sampled approximately 7.4 years after starting antiretroviral therapy. The receptors were gathered from a middle-aged man with HIV.

This chain joins TRBV10-3 and TRBJ2-7; TRBD1 aligns across 10 bases. Germline V CDR1 and CDR2: ENHRY, SYGVKD. With 4 bases clipped from V and 5 bases from J, the junction kept 8 bases outside the gene matches. The CDR3 loop spans 15 amino acids. CDR3 nucleotides: TGTGCCATCAGTGCACCCGACAGGGGGCGCGACGAGCAGTACTTC. Translating gives CAISAPDRGRDEQYF.

The V gene is TRBV5-8, the J gene TRBJ2-7; the D gene is possibly TRBD1 (6 bases). V was pared by 0 bases and J by 4 bases, with 11 bases between. The germline CDR1 and CDR2 sequences are SGHTS and YDEGEE. The CDR3 has 14 amino acids. The CDR3 sequence: CASSLGDTTYEQYF. The CDR3 DNA reads TGTGCCAGCAGCTTGGGGGACACGACTTACGAGCAGTACTTC.

A word on this clone: This is likely a read error, given that the CDR3 carries no conserved phenylalanine or tryptophan at its end. The limits of the CDR3 on the DNA are not certain, so only TCRdb's listed CDR3 is given. The chain combines TRBV3-2 with TRBJ1-2. TRBV3-2 is described as a pseudogene. The CDR3 length is 8 residues, termini included. The CDR3 is CASSQAVT.

The genes are TRBV30 and TRBJ2-3; 11 bases are a match to TRBD2. J gave up 2 bases and V 3 bases, and 7 bases lay outside the gene matches. Germline CDR1 is GTSNPN and CDR2 is SVGIG (reference sequence). This CDR3 region has 16 residues. CDR3: CAWSQGLAGPTDTQYF. The CDR3 DNA reads TGTGCCTGGAGCCAAGGACTAGCGGGCCCCACAGATACGCAGTATTTT. Full variable domain (outside the CDR3, taken from reference TRBV30 and TRBJ2-3): SQTIHQWPATLVQPVGSPLSLECTVEGTSNPNLYWYRQAAGRGLQLLFYSVGIGQISSEVPQNLSASRPQDRQFILSSKKLLLSDSGFYLCAWSQGLAGPTDTQYFGPGTRLTVL.

V usage is TRBV7-4 and J usage is TRBJ1-4, with 10 bases aligning to TRBD1. The germline V gene encodes CDR1 SGHVT and CDR2 SQSDAQ. V lost 5 bases and J lost 8; bases outside the gene matches: 8. This CDR3 is 15 amino acids long. CDR3 loop: CASSLSGTGEEKLFF. The DNA of the CDR3 is TGTGCCAGCAGCCTTTCCGGGACAGGGGAGGAAAAACTGTTTTTT. The whole variable domain, filled in from reference TRBV7-4 and TRBJ1-4, reads GAGVSQSPRYKVAKRGRDVALRCDSISGHVTLYWYRQTLGQGSEVLTYSQSDAQRDKSGRPSGRFSAERPERSVSTLKIQRTEQGDSAVYLCASSLSGTGEEKLFFGSGTQLSVL.

By frequency in the sample, this clone is large. The chain is built from TRBV10-2 and TRBJ2-3; 9 bases line up with TRBD2. Germline loops: CDR1 WSHSY, CDR2 SAAADI. The CDR3 runs to 16 residues. V dropped 0 bases and J dropped 2; count of bases not matched to a gene: 3. CDR3 nucleotides: TGCGCCAGCAGTGAGTCGCTAGCGGGGTACACAGATACGCAGTATTTT. Protein sequence: CASSESLAGYTDTQYF.

The J gene is TRBJ2-1, the V gene TRBV7-6, with D tentatively TRBD2 (5 bases). The germline gives CDR1 SGHVS, CDR2 FNYEAQ. The CDR3 spans 13 residues. V was pared by 2 bases and J by 6 bases, with 8 bases between. CDR3 residues: CASSLNRGNEQFF. The CDR3 nucleotides read TGTGCCAGCAGCTTAAACCGGGGCAATGAGCAGTTCTTC.

The gene calls are TRBV30 and TRBJ2-6, with D tentatively TRBD2 (6 bases). Germline assignment: CDR1 GTSNPN and CDR2 SVGIG (reference sequence). V lost 5 bases, J lost 4 bases, and 12 bases lay in between. The CDR3 contains 14 residues. The CDR3 region is CAWSREAGANVLTF. The CDR3 DNA reads TGTGCCTGGTCGAGGGAGGCCGGGGCCAACGTCCTGACTTTC. Variable domain in full (rest from reference TRBV30 and TRBJ2-6): SQTIHQWPATLVQPVGSPLSLECTVEGTSNPNLYWYRQAAGRGLQLLFYSVGIGQISSEVPQNLSASRPQDRQFILSSKKLLLSDSGFYLCAWSREAGANVLTFGAGSRLTVL.

The chain is built from TRBV6-1 and TRBJ2-7; D unclear. CDR3 size: 10 residues. Germline CDR1 reads MNHNS; CDR2 reads SASEGT. Trimming pared 1 base from V and 6 bases from J, leaving 1 base between. The CDR3 loop is CASSEVEQYF. CDR3 nucleotide sequence: TGTGCCAGCAGTGAAGTCGAGCAGTACTTC.

This clone was recorded a few times. The chain carries TRBV29-1 and TRBJ2-5, with no clear D. The CDR3 is 12 amino acids. Germline assignment: CDR1 SQVTM and CDR2 ANQGSEA. V lost 4 bases and J lost 2, with 8 bases in between. Here the CDR3 reads CSVAEPQETQYF. CDR3 in DNA: TGCAGCGTTGCCGAGCCACAAGAGACCCAGTACTTC.

V is TRBV28 and J is TRBJ2-7; 10 bases align to TRBD2. Germline loops: CDR1 MDHEN, CDR2 SYDVKM. The CDR3 consists of 15 residues. The V gene end was trimmed by 5 bases and the J gene end by 1 base; junction bases not matched to a gene: 5. CDR3 amino acids: CASSQRGGPSYEQYF. CDR3 DNA sequence: TGTGCCAGCAGTCAGCGGGGGGGTCCTTCCTACGAGCAGTACTTC.

The CDR3 here is CASSESRPVDGYTF. DNA for the CDR3: TGCGCCAGCAGTGAGTCGCGCCCGGTGGATGGCTACACCTTC. The rearrangement joins TRBV10-2 to TRBJ1-2; D remains ambiguous. The CDR3 is 14 residues long. Germline V CDR1 and CDR2: WSHSY, SAAADI. With 0 bases removed from V and 6 bases from J, the gap between germline ends came to 11 bases.

This clone was seen a handful of times. The rearrangement uses TRBV5-4 and TRBJ2-6; 12 positions agree with TRBD2. The germline V gene encodes CDR1 SGHNT and CDR2 YYREEE (reference sequence). The CDR3 sequence is 18 residues long. Losses at the gene ends were 4 bases for V and 0 bases for J; bases not matched to a gene: 5. Written as DNA, the CDR3 is TGTGCCAGCAGCACACGGACTAGCGGGGTCTCTGGGGCCAACGTCCTGACTTTC. Translation gives CASSTRTSGVSGANVLTF.

This rearrangement joins TRBV6-1 to TRBJ1-2; TRBD1 agrees at 7 bases. After removal of 5 bases from V and 8 bases from J, the junction contained 14 bases not matched to a gene. The germline V gene has CDR1 MNHNS and CDR2 SASEGT. CDR3 size: 15 residues. The CDR3 DNA reads as TGTGCCAGCAGTCTCACCGAGGGGGCCCTGGGGGGCTACACCTTC. Translation gives CASSLTEGALGGYTF.

The chain combines TRBV27 with TRBJ2-3; D perhaps matches TRBD2 (7 bases). The germline V gene has CDR1 MNHEY and CDR2 SMNVEV (reference sequence). CDR3 size: 15 residues. V lost 2 bases and J lost 5, with 14 bases in between. DNA for the CDR3: TGTGCCAGCAGTTTAATGGGGGGGCCCCAAGATACGCAGTATTTT. It specifies CASSLMGGPQDTQYF.

This chain links TRBV5-1 with TRBJ2-3, with 13 bases that match TRBD2. The CDR3 has 17 residues. The V gene end was trimmed by 4 bases and the J gene end by 1 base; junction bases not matched to a gene: 6. Germline V CDR1 and CDR2: SGHRS, YFSETQ. The chain's CDR3 is CASSQITSGGGTDTQYF. The CDR3 coding sequence is TGCGCCAGCAGCCAGATAACTAGCGGGGGGGGCACAGATACGCAGTATTTT.

The J gene is TRBJ1-1, the V gene TRBV9, with D hard to call. V was cut by 0 bases and J by 6 bases, with 9 bases left in between. The germline V gene encodes CDR1 SGDLS and CDR2 YYNGEE. This CDR3 contains 13 residues. The DNA of the CDR3 is TGTGCCAGCAGCGTAGATGGTCTGGCTGAAGCTTTCTTT. Protein: CASSVDGLAEAFF.

The V call is TRBV2, the J call TRBJ1-5; 7 bases line up with TRBD1. The CDR3 runs to 16 residues. V shed 8 bases and J 5 bases; nucleotides not matched to a gene: 15. CDR1 and CDR2 (germline): SNHLY, FYNNEI. In nucleotides, the CDR3 is TGTGCCAGCGGGCGACAGGGCGGAGGGAATGATCAGCCCCAGCATTTT. It specifies CASGRQGGGNDQPQHF. Full variable domain (rest looked up from reference TRBV2 and TRBJ1-5): EPEVTQTPSHQVTQMGQEVILRCVPISNHLYFYWYRQILGQKVEFLVSFYNNEISEKSEIFDDQFSVERPDGSNFTLKIRSTKLEDSAMYFCASGRQGGGNDQPQHFGDGTRLSIL.

The V and J genes are TRBV6-1 and TRBJ1-6, with 7 bases lining up with TRBD1. The CDR3 has 13 amino acids. V shed 1 base, J shed 13 bases, and the junction held 4 bases outside the gene matches. Germline V gives CDR1 MNHNS, CDR2 SASEGT. This chain's CDR3 is CASSEGDREPLHF. DNA of the CDR3: TGTGCCAGCAGTGAAGGAGACAGGGAGCCCCTCCACTTT.

The rearrangement uses TRBV7-7 and TRBJ2-5; 7 bases agree with TRBD2. Germline V lookup: CDR1 SSHAT, CDR2 FNYEAQ (reference sequence). The length of the CDR3 is 15 residues. The trim removed 6 bases at V and 5 bases at J, leaving 12 bases unmatched. The CDR3 DNA follows: TGTGCCAGCAGTCTCTTTAGCCAGGGAGGGGAGACCCAGTACTTC. It specifies CASSLFSQGGETQYF. Combining the CDR3 with reference TRBV7-7 and TRBJ2-5 gives the whole variable domain GAGVSQSPRYKVTKRGQDVTLRCDPISSHATLYWYQQALGQGPEFLTYFNYEAQPDKSGLPSDRFSAERPEGSISTLTIQRTEQRDSAMYRCASSLFSQGGETQYFGPGTRLLVL.

The chain couples TRBV19 to TRBJ1-4; D is unresolved. Germline V gene lookup returns CDR1 LNHDA and CDR2 SQIVND (reference sequence). V was trimmed by 0 bases and J by 3 bases, leaving 5 bases between them. This CDR3 contains 14 residues. The CDR3 DNA is TGTGCCAGTAGTATAGAAGGGCCTAATGAAAAACTGTTTTTT. This encodes CASSIEGPNEKLFF.

The chain couples TRBV6-1 to TRBJ2-7, with D possibly TRBD2 on 5 matching bases. The CDR3 loop spans 14 amino acids. In germline, CDR1 is MNHNS, CDR2 SASEGT. V gave up 8 bases and J gave up 0 bases, with 14 bases separating them. The CDR3 nucleotides read TGTGCCAGCGGTATAGAGCGGAGCTCCTACGAGCAGTACTTC. Encoded protein: CASGIERSSYEQYF.

The V gene is TRBV6-6, the J gene TRBJ2-2; D is undetermined. The germline gives CDR1 MNHNY, CDR2 SVGAGI (reference sequence). The CDR3 totals 11 residues. The V end was cut by 6 bases, the J end by 4 bases, with 3 bases between. The CDR3 nucleotides are TGTGCCAGCAGGCTCACCGGGGAGCTGTTTTTT. It is translated as CASRLTGELFF.

J is TRBJ2-3 and V is TRBV27; 12 nucleotides agree with TRBD2. V shed 1 base, J shed 4 bases, and the junction held 3 bases outside the gene matches. The germline V gene has CDR1 MNHEY and CDR2 SMNVEV (reference sequence). This CDR3 has 16 residues. The CDR3 is CASSLFSSGGADTQYF. In DNA form, the CDR3 reads TGTGCCAGCAGTTTATTCTCTAGCGGGGGGGCAGATACGCAGTATTTT.

The V and J genes are TRBV7-2 and TRBJ1-3, with D unresolved. The CDR3 sequence is 11 residues long. Germline lookup yields CDR1 SGHTA and CDR2 FQGNSA. Trimming pared 4 bases from V and 2 bases from J, leaving 0 bases between. CDR3 protein: CASSSGNTIYF. In nucleotides, the CDR3 is TGTGCCAGCAGCTCTGGAAACACCATATATTTT.

The chain recombines TRBV9 with TRBJ1-3, with a weak D call TRBD1 (5 bases). This CDR3 contains 16 residues. The germline gives CDR1 SGDLS, CDR2 YYNGEE. V lost 4 bases to trimming and J lost 4 bases, with 18 bases between them. CDR3 in DNA: TGTGCCAGCAGCCCCCGCGGGGGAGTAGTGGGAAACACCATATATTTT. Protein: CASSPRGGVVGNTIYF.

The gene calls are TRBV6-6 and TRBJ1-2, with D hard to call. The V end was cut by 0 bases, the J end by 5 bases, with 7 bases between. CDR3 length: 13 residues. CDR1 MNHNY and CDR2 SVGAGI come from the germline V gene (reference sequence). CDR3 loop: CASSYSGIYGYTF. In nucleotides, the CDR3 is TGTGCCAGCAGTTACTCAGGGATTTATGGCTACACCTTC.

CDR3 DNA: TGTGCCTGGACAGGGGATAGCAATCAGCCCCAGCATTTT. This sequence encodes CAWTGDSNQPQHF. The chain carries TRBV30 and TRBJ1-5; the D gene is possibly TRBD1 (6 bases). Trimming left V 4 bases short and J 0 bases short, with 7 bases between. The CDR3 covers 13 residues. CDR1 is GTSNPN and CDR2 is SVGIG in the germline V gene (reference sequence).

The CDR3 DNA sequence: TGTGCCAGCAGCTTAGTCGGGGGTGAAAAACTGTTTTTT. Translated, it gives CASSLVGGEKLFF. The chain employs TRBV7-9 and TRBJ1-4; tentatively, D is TRBD1 (5 bases). This CDR3 region has 13 residues. V was cut by 1 base and J by 7 bases, with 7 bases left in between. CDR1 and CDR2 from the germline V gene are SEHNR and FQNEAQ (reference sequence).

This chain joins TRBV6-1 and TRBJ2-3; D is ambiguous. Trimming shortened V by 5 bases and J by 4 bases, and 10 bases separated the two germline ends. The CDR3 is made up of 13 amino acids. CDR1 and CDR2 (germline): MNHNS, SASEGT. The CDR3 region has the DNA TGTGCCAGCAGTTCGAGAAACCCAGATACGCAGTATTTT. This encodes CASSSRNPDTQYF.

The rearrangement joins TRBV5-1 to TRBJ2-3, with 11 bases that match TRBD2. V shed 1 base, J shed 0 bases, and the junction held 7 bases outside the gene matches. There are 18 residues in the CDR3. Germline V gene data show CDR1 as SGHRS and CDR2 as YFSETQ. CDR3 DNA sequence: TGCGCCAGCAGCTTGACCCTAGCGGGGGGTCTTAGCACAGATACGCAGTATTTT. This gives the protein CASSLTLAGGLSTDTQYF.